These T cell receptor beta chains were read from a single sample in a study of beta chain features in type 1 diabetes. Measured with immunoSEQ multiplex PCR; TCRdb has only the in-frame clones, and not every one. The sample lists some 270,000 clones; about 8.5% were seen once. Sequencing was done on a sample of central memory CD4+ T cells from blood. These receptors came from a woman younger than 30 in good health. CDR3s include the opening cysteine and the closing phenylalanine or tryptophan. A D gene is named only where the DNA matches it firmly. Clone size is stated in some rows and not others, as once, few, many or a class when expanded.

TRBV30,TRBD1,-,TRBJ1-3,TGTGCCTGGTCCGGAGGAGGACAGGGGCTGAGAGGCTCTGGAAACACCATATATTTT,CAWSGGGQGLRGSGNTIYF
TRBV7-9,-,few,TRBJ2-5,TGTGCCAGCAGCTTGTTCACATTACAAGAGACCCAGTACTTC,CASSLFTLQETQYF
TRBV5-1,-,-,TRBJ2-5,TGCGCCAGCAGCTTGGGTGTTCAAGAGACCCAGTACTTC,CASSLGVQETQYF
TRBV11-2,TRBD2,few,TRBJ2-3,TGTGCCAGCAGCTCATTAGCGGGGCCGGGTCCAGATACGCAGTATTTT,CASSSLAGPGPDTQYF
TRBV7-9,TRBD1,-,TRBJ1-6,TGTGCCAGCAGCTCACAGGGGGCAAGTTCACCCCTCCACTTT,CASSSQGASSPLHF
TRBV25-1,TRBD1,-,TRBJ1-3,TGTGCCAGCAGTCCCCAGGGGGGCTGGGCTGGAAACACCATATATTTT,CASSPQGGWAGNTIYF
TRBV15,-,-,TRBJ2-7,TGTGCCACCAGCACAACCGGGACTTTATACGAGCAGTACTTC,CATSTTGTLYEQYF
TRBV2,-,few,TRBJ1-2,TGTGCCAGCAGTGAGTCCAACTATGGCTACACCTTC,CASSESNYGYTF
TRBV7-2,TRBD1,few,TRBJ2-2,TGTGCCAGCAGCTATCCGGGACAGGGGACCGGGGAGCTGTTTTTT,CASSYPGQGTGELFF
TRBV19,-,-,TRBJ1-4,TGTGCCAGTAGTATAAGTTTCGCAGGAGCAACTAATGAAAAACTGTTTTTT,CASSISFAGATNEKLFF
TRBV2,-,few,TRBJ1-1,TGTGCCAGCAGTGAAGCTAGGGGCATGAACACTGAAGCTTTCTTT,CASSEARGMNTEAFF
TRBV7-3,-,-,TRBJ2-2,TGTGCCAGCAGCTCCAGAACCGGGGAGCTGTTTTTT,CASSSRTGELFF
TRBV19,-,few,TRBJ1-1,TGTGCCAGTAGTATGACCGCCACAGGAGACACTGAAGCTTTCTTT,CASSMTATGDTEAFF
TRBV7-6,TRBD2,-,TRBJ2-6,TGTGCCAGCTCGGGAGGGGCCAGGGTCTCTGGGGCCAACGTCCTGACTTTC,CASSGGARVSGANVLTF